One sample yielded the 27 T cell receptor beta chains listed below, sequenced in a study of beta chain features in type 1 diabetes. The investigators reverse transcribed all of the isolated RNA, so they sequenced expressed TCRB transcripts. Method: immunoSEQ multiplex PCR; TCRdb's copy keeps in-frame clones and lacks some. The sample records approximately 250,000 clones, over 9.5% being singletons. The source material was naive CD4+ T cells from blood. These TCRs come from a woman aged 18-29 years in good health.

The chain couples TRBV30 to TRBJ1-6, with unresolved D. Germline values: CDR1 GTSNPN, CDR2 SVGIG (reference sequence). Trimming took 5 bases from V and 7 from J, leaving 6 bases between them. The CDR3 totals 11 residues. The CDR3 region is CAWAVNSPLHF. The CDR3 nucleotides are TGTGCCTGGGCGGTGAATTCACCCCTCCACTTT.

This clone showed up just a few times. V gene TRBV7-2 combines with J gene TRBJ2-3; D perhaps matches TRBD2 (5 bases). The CDR3 is 15 amino acids. Germline loops: CDR1 SGHTA, CDR2 FQGNSA. V lost 5 bases to trimming and J lost 0 bases, with 12 bases between them. The CDR3 region is CASSLSGSSTDTQYF. Written as DNA, the CDR3 is TGTGCCAGCAGCCTAAGCGGTTCTAGCACAGATACGCAGTATTTT.

V gene TRBV6-1 combines with J gene TRBJ2-5, with D maybe TRBD1 (5 bases). Germline-derived CDR1 and CDR2 are MNHNS and SASEGT. This CDR3 spans 13 amino acids. V was clipped by 6 bases and J by 3 bases, with 11 bases between them. Written as DNA, the CDR3 is TGTGCCAGCAGGGTGACAGTTAAAGAGACCCAGTACTTC. Amino acids: CASRVTVKETQYF.

The genes are TRBV5-4 and TRBJ2-1, with 8 bases that match TRBD2. Germline V gene lookup returns CDR1 SGHNT and CDR2 YYREEE (reference sequence). After removal of 4 bases from V and 3 bases from J, the junction contained 3 bases not matched to a gene. CDR3 length: 14 residues. The CDR3 loop reads CASSTGLVYNEQFF. The CDR3 region has the DNA TGTGCCAGCAGCACGGGACTAGTCTACAATGAGCAGTTCTTC.

The gene calls are TRBV21-1 and TRBJ2-7; the table's D call, TRBD1, has no DNA check behind it. TRBV21-1 is a pseudogene. The CDR3 runs to 14 residues. CDR3 nucleotide sequence: TGTGCCAGCATCCCGACAGGGGAAGAATACGAGCAGTACTTC. This encodes CASIPTGEEYEQYF.

This clone was counted a few times. This chain uses TRBV6-1 with TRBJ2-7, with D perhaps matching TRBD1 (5 bases). With 3 bases removed from V and 2 bases from J, the gap between germline ends came to 14 bases. Germline-derived CDR1 and CDR2 are MNHNS and SASEGT. This CDR3 is 15 amino acids long. The CDR3 DNA follows: TGTGCCAGCAGTGAGGGGCGCCCTAAGACCTACGAGCAGTACTTC. As protein: CASSEGRPKTYEQYF.

J is TRBJ1-5 and V is TRBV9; D perhaps matches TRBD1 (5 bases). In germline, CDR1 is SGDLS, CDR2 YYNGEE. This CDR3 contains 14 residues. The ends were cut back, 0 bases at V and 6 bases at J, with 10 bases in the middle. This chain's CDR3 is CASSVGRGPQPQHF. The CDR3 region has the DNA TGTGCCAGCAGCGTAGGAAGGGGTCCTCAGCCCCAGCATTTT.

This clone was picked up a small number of times. This chain links TRBV18 with TRBJ2-7; possible D gene TRBD2, 6 bases. Trimming took off 3 bases at V and 2 bases at J, with 17 bases between the two ends. The CDR3 has 16 amino acids. Germline values: CDR1 KGHSH, CDR2 LQKENI. CDR3 in amino acids: CASSPPRGRGPYEQYF. The CDR3 nucleotides read TGTGCCAGCTCACCCCCGCGGGGACGGGGTCCCTACGAGCAGTACTTC.

The chain recombines TRBV7-2 with TRBJ2-3; TRBD1 matches 9 bases. CDR1 SGHTA and CDR2 FQGNSA come from the germline V gene. J gave up 4 bases and V 1 base, and 6 bases lay outside the gene matches. The CDR3 extends over 16 amino acids. As DNA, the CDR3 is TGTGCCAGCAGCTTAGGAGTACAGGGGGCGGCAGATACGCAGTATTTT. The encoded protein is CASSLGVQGAADTQYF.

The chain joins TRBV19 to TRBJ1-2, with unresolved D. Germline V gene sequence: CDR1 LNHDA, CDR2 SQIVND (reference sequence). This CDR3 comprises 13 residues. V was clipped by 3 bases and J by 2 bases, with 7 bases between them. The CDR3 nucleotides are TGTGCCAGTAGTATTTCCAGGAACTATGGCTACACCTTC. This translates into CASSISRNYGYTF.

This clone appeared a few times. The rearrangement links TRBV9 to TRBJ1-4; D not resolved. The germline V and J ends were trimmed by 3 bases and 4 bases, with 13 bases remaining between them. Germline V lookup: CDR1 SGDLS, CDR2 YYNGEE. The CDR3 extends over 15 amino acids. The CDR3 nucleotides read TGTGCCAGCAGCGGAGGGTCCATCAGTAATGAAAAACTGTTTTTT. It is translated as CASSGGSISNEKLFF.

This chain connects TRBV25-1 to TRBJ2-5, with D uncertain. CDR1 MGHDK and CDR2 SYGVNS come from the germline V gene. Trimming left V 4 bases short and J 5 bases short, with 5 bases between. This CDR3 is built from 11 residues. The CDR3 is CASSGHETQYF. The CDR3 DNA sequence: TGTGCCAGCAGTGGACATGAGACCCAGTACTTC.

This clone was seen only a few times. This chain uses TRBV18 with TRBJ1-4; D unclear. Per germline, CDR1 KGHSH and CDR2 LQKENI. Trimming left V 5 bases short and J 8 bases short, with 9 bases between. CDR3 length: 12 amino acids. The CDR3 DNA follows: TGTGCCAGCTCAGGTACGGTGGAAAAACTGTTTTTT. Amino acids: CASSGTVEKLFF. The whole variable domain, remainder taken from reference TRBV18 and TRBJ1-4, is NAGVMQNPRHLVRRRGQEARLRCSPMKGHSHVYWYRQLPEEGLKFMVYLQKENIIDESGMPKERFSAEFPKEGPSILRIQQVVRGDSAAYFCASSGTVEKLFFGSGTQLSVL.

CDR3 amino acids: CASSPAYGQGFSGELFF. In DNA, the CDR3 is TGCGCCAGCAGCCCGGCCTATGGACAGGGTTTTAGCGGGGAGCTGTTTTTT. The chain combines TRBV4-1 with TRBJ2-2; 8 nucleotides align to TRBD1. J was trimmed by 7 bases and V by 4 bases; bases with no gene match: 14. CDR1 is MGHRA and CDR2 is YSYEKL in the germline V gene. This CDR3 contains 17 residues.

The gene calls are TRBV27 and TRBJ2-5, with a weak D call TRBD2 (7 bases). The CDR3 sequence is 17 residues long. In germline, CDR1 is MNHEY, CDR2 SMNVEV (reference sequence). V was trimmed by 6 bases and J by 2 bases, leaving 22 bases between them. The CDR3 region has the DNA TGTGCCAGCAGCTCCCTGGGGGGGCGAAAACCACAAGAGACCCAGTACTTC. This encodes CASSSLGGRKPQETQYF.

The chain recombines TRBV19 with TRBJ1-6; possible D gene TRBD1, 5 bases. The V gene's germline CDR1 is LNHDA and CDR2 SQIVND (reference sequence). This CDR3 is built from 14 residues. V was shortened by 7 bases and J by 2 bases, with 9 bases between the two germline ends. Here the CDR3 reads CASNPRAYNSPLHF. In nucleotides, the CDR3 is TGTGCCAGTAACCCCAGGGCCTATAATTCACCCCTCCACTTT.

This clone was seen more than once but under ten times. The rearrangement joins TRBV6-1 to TRBJ2-1; unclear D gene. V was pared by 4 bases and J by 3 bases, with 10 bases between. The length of the CDR3 is 14 residues. Germline loops: CDR1 MNHNS, CDR2 SASEGT. The CDR3 protein is CASSGLEDYNEQFF. The CDR3 DNA reads TGTGCCAGCAGTGGCCTCGAGGACTACAATGAGCAGTTCTTC.

The CDR3 DNA follows: TGTGCCAGCAGTTCAGGGTATGGCTACACCTTC. It codes for CASSSGYGYTF. The chain combines TRBV6-5 with TRBJ1-2; perhaps TRBD1 as D (5 bases). The CDR3 totals 11 residues. Germline-derived CDR1 and CDR2 are MNHEY and SVGAGI. V dropped 4 bases and J dropped 5 bases, with 5 bases sitting between them.

The rearrangement links TRBV15 to TRBJ2-1; D is ambiguous. Germline V gene data show CDR1 as LNHNV and CDR2 as YYDKDF (reference sequence). Deletions cut 5 bases from V and 4 bases from J, with 12 bases between. This CDR3 is built from 14 residues. CDR3 residues: CATSVSPRYNEQFF. The CDR3, as DNA: TGTGCCACCAGCGTTTCCCCTAGGTACAATGAGCAGTTCTTC. Full variable domain (missing parts from reference TRBV15 and TRBJ2-1): DAMVIQNPRYQVTQFGKPVTLSCSQTLNHNVMYWYQQKSSQAPKLLFHYYDKDFNNEADTPDNFQSRRPNTSFCFLDIRSPGLGDTAMYLCATSVSPRYNEQFFGPGTRLTVL.

The chain is built from TRBV6-6 and TRBJ2-3, with 8 bases fitting TRBD2. The CDR3 extends over 16 amino acids. V was pared by 2 bases and J by 4 bases, with 8 bases of the junction left unmatched. The germline V gene has CDR1 MNHNY and CDR2 SVGAGI (reference sequence). CDR3 sequence: CASSYPTGGGADTQYF. Written as DNA, the CDR3 is TGTGCCAGCAGTTACCCCACCGGGGGGGGAGCAGATACGCAGTATTTT.

The genes are TRBV14 and TRBJ1-5, with 9 bases aligning to TRBD1. Germline CDR1 and CDR2: SGHDN and FVKESK. The V and J ends lost 2 bases and 5 bases, in that order; junction bases with no gene match: 7. The length of the CDR3 is 16 residues. The CDR3 protein is CASSQRDRERDQPQHF. The CDR3 DNA follows: TGTGCCAGCAGCCAACGGGACAGGGAACGGGATCAGCCCCAGCATTTT.

The CDR3: CASSLQGLVQPQHF. In DNA form, the CDR3 reads TGTGCCAGCAGCCTACAGGGATTAGTTCAGCCCCAGCATTTT. The chain employs TRBV6-6 and TRBJ1-5; D might be TRBD1 (6 bases). This CDR3 is built from 14 residues. Per germline, CDR1 MNHNY and CDR2 SVGAGI (reference sequence). Trimming pared 6 bases from V and 6 bases from J, leaving 15 bases between.

This clone was counted a few times. V usage is TRBV2 and J usage is TRBJ2-1; no firm D call. CDR1 is SNHLY, CDR2 FYNNEI, per germline. Trimming pared 6 bases from V and 9 bases from J, leaving 12 bases between. CDR3 length: 12 residues. CDR3 sequence (DNA): TGTGCCAGCAGCGCCGGTCAGGTTGAGCAGTTCTTC. It codes for CASSAGQVEQFF.

This chain links TRBV5-4 with TRBJ2-7; the D gene is possibly TRBD1 (5 bases). The V gene's germline CDR1 is SGHNT and CDR2 YYREEE (reference sequence). The germline V and J ends were trimmed by 0 bases and 2 bases, with 9 bases remaining between them. This CDR3 spans 14 amino acids. CDR3 amino acids: CASSLDQGTYEQYF. The CDR3 coding sequence is TGTGCCAGCAGCTTGGATCAGGGTACCTACGAGCAGTACTTC.

V gene TRBV7-8 combines with J gene TRBJ1-5, with D unresolved. CDR3 size: 15 residues. V was cut by 6 bases and J by 2 bases, with 14 bases left in between. From germline, CDR1 is SGHVS and CDR2 FQNEAQ. The CDR3 coding sequence is TGTGCCAGCAGACCTGGCGGGGTCGGCAATCAGCCCCAGCATTTT. As protein: CASRPGGVGNQPQHF.

This clone was seen only a few times. This chain connects TRBV5-1 to TRBJ2-1; 9 nucleotides line up with TRBD2. This CDR3 comprises 20 residues. The germline gives CDR1 SGHRS, CDR2 YFSETQ. The ends lost 4 bases at V and 7 bases at J; junction bases unmatched: 24. The CDR3 region has the DNA TGCGCCAGCAGCCCTGACTGGCGGGGGGCTAGCGGGACGTCGGGGAATGAGCAGTTCTTC. It yields the protein CASSPDWRGASGTSGNEQFF.

This clone was found a few times. The chain combines TRBV9 with TRBJ1-3, with a weak D call TRBD1 (6 bases). The CDR3 runs 16 residues. Germline CDR1 is SGDLS and CDR2 is YYNGEE. Trimming took 4 bases from V and 0 from J, leaving 14 bases between them. The CDR3 nucleotides are TGTGCCAGCAGCACTCGGACAGCCAACTCTGGAAACACCATATATTTT. Translating it yields CASSTRTANSGNTIYF.